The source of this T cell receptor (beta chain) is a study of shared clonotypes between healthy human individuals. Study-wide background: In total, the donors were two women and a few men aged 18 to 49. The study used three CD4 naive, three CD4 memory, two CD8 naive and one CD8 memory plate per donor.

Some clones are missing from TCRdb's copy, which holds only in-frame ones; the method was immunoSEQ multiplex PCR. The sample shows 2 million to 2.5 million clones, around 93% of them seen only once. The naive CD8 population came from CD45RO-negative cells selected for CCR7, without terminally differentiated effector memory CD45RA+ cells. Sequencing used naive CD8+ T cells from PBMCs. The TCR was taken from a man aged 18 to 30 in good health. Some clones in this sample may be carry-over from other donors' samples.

CDR3 coding DNA: TGCGCCAGCAGCCAAGATCGCCCCCGCGGCCTTACAGATACGCAGTATTTT. Translated, it gives CASSQDRPRGLTDTQYF. The V and J genes are TRBV4-1 and TRBJ2-3; no reliable D call. V lost 0 bases and J 3 bases, leaving 16 bases between the germline ends. CDR1 MGHRA and CDR2 YSYEKL come from the germline V gene. CDR3 length: 17 residues.